One sample yielded the 17 T cell receptor beta chains listed below, sequenced in a study of T-cell memory formation after mild COVID-19 (dated by TCRdb to 2020 to 2022). Library preparation was by 5' RACE. The instrument was an Illumina NovaSeq 6000. In TCRdb, the public reads were trimmed at Q25 with fastp and aligned with MiXCR, with productive beta chains retained. Rows with a matching CDR3 protein are joined into one entry that keeps the most common DNA and genes. The sample yields some 600,000 distinct CDR3 sequences; about 18% were counted once. Around 7.8% of the sample is held by the ten biggest clonotypes. The sequenced sample consisted of PBMCs or a T cell subset sorted from them (not recorded which). The receptors derive from an adult woman who had mild COVID-19 (a few samples of this study predate the infection). The sample titles of this study are shuffled in the database, so cell type and time point are left out; the donor was told from shared clones.

This chain links TRBV5-1 with TRBJ1-2; weak D call: TRBD1 (6 bases). The CDR3 length is 15 residues. The V end was cut by 2 bases, the J end by 2 bases, with 13 bases between. From germline, CDR1 is SGHRS and CDR2 YFSETQ. The CDR3 spells CASSFTEGENYGYTF. CDR3 DNA sequence: TGCGCCAGCAGCTTTACCGAGGGGGAGAACTATGGCTACACCTTC.

This clonotype has a count of ten or more. The J gene is TRBJ1-1, the V gene TRBV20-1; a weak D match, TRBD1 (6 bases). There are 12 residues in the CDR3. V lost 3 bases, J lost 8 bases, and 13 bases lay in between. The germline V gene encodes CDR1 DFQATT and CDR2 SNEGSKA (reference sequence). The CDR3 DNA follows: TGCAGTGCTAGTAGGCCCGGGACAGAAGCTTTCTTT. This gives the protein CSASRPGTEAFF.

The V gene is TRBV20-1, the J gene TRBJ1-5; TRBD1 agrees at 7 bases. Trimming took 3 bases from V and 1 from J; bases not matched to a gene: 3. CDR3 length: 14 residues. The germline gives CDR1 DFQATT, CDR2 SNEGSKA (reference sequence). The CDR3 here is CSARTGSSNQPQHF. As DNA, the CDR3 is TGCAGTGCTAGGACAGGGTCGAGCAATCAGCCCCAGCATTTT.

This chain joins TRBV29-1 and TRBJ2-7, with a tentative D call TRBD2 (5 bases). The CDR3 is 12 residues long. Trimming pared 4 bases from V and 2 bases from J, leaving 9 bases between. The V gene's germline CDR1 is SQVTM and CDR2 ANQGSEA. CDR3: CSVVEATYEQYF. DNA of the CDR3: TGCAGCGTTGTGGAGGCAACCTACGAGCAGTACTTC.

The J gene is TRBJ2-3, the V gene TRBV4-2; perhaps TRBD1 as D (5 bases). V lost 2 bases and J lost 6, with 12 bases in between. The germline gives CDR1 LGHNA, CDR2 YNFKEQ. The CDR3 contains 14 residues. For the CDR3, the DNA is TGTGCCAGCAGCCAAAGGGCCCCAGGGGATACGCAGTATTTT. It translates to CASSQRAPGDTQYF.

This clonotype was detected only a few times. The J gene is TRBJ2-1, the V gene TRBV4-2; possibly TRBD2 for D (6 bases). CDR3 length: 15 amino acids. Germline V lookup: CDR1 LGHNA, CDR2 YNFKEQ. Trimming removed 3 bases from V and 7 bases from J, with 16 bases in between. CDR3 DNA: TGTGCCAGCAGCCACGAGGGAGGACTTCGAAATGAGCAGTTCTTC. Amino acids: CASSHEGGLRNEQFF.

This clonotype was observed at least ten times. V and J are TRBV27 and TRBJ2-2; 10 positions agree with TRBD2. With V trimmed by 8 bases and J by 1 base, 4 bases remained unmatched. CDR3 size: 15 residues. The germline gives CDR1 MNHEY, CDR2 SMNVEV (reference sequence). The CDR3 nucleotides read TGTGCCAGCCGAGCGGGAGGGCTGAACACCGGGGAGCTGTTTTTT. Translating it yields CASRAGGLNTGELFF.

This clonotype occurred a few times. This sequence joins TRBV7-2 and TRBJ2-5; tentatively, D is TRBD1 (5 bases). V lost 5 bases and J lost 7, with 11 bases in between. The CDR3 covers 12 residues. Germline values: CDR1 SGHTA, CDR2 FQGNSA. As DNA, the CDR3 is TGTGCCAGCAGCCCCCCTCAGGGGACCCAGTACTTC. Translating gives CASSPPQGTQYF.

This clonotype was recorded a few times. The rearrangement joins TRBV7-2 to TRBJ1-2; tentatively, D is TRBD1 (6 bases). The CDR3 sequence is 14 residues long. Per the germline V gene, CDR1 is SGHTA and CDR2 is FQGNSA. Trimming removed 1 base at V and 5 bases at J, with 11 bases between. The CDR3 is CASSLVAQGYGYTF. The CDR3 DNA is TGTGCCAGCAGCTTAGTTGCACAGGGTTATGGCTACACCTTC.

The chain joins TRBV4-3 to TRBJ2-7, with 8 bases that match TRBD1. The CDR3 spans 15 residues. Trimming at V came to 0 bases and at J to 6 bases, leaving 7 bases not matched to a gene. CDR1 is LGHNA and CDR2 is YSLEER in the germline V gene. CDR3 region: CASSQEDREMGEQYF. The CDR3 nucleotides are TGCGCCAGCAGCCAAGAGGACAGGGAAATGGGCGAGCAGTACTTC.

The chain employs TRBV7-2 and TRBJ1-1; D not resolved. The germline V and J ends were trimmed by 4 bases and 0 bases, with 18 bases remaining between them. CDR3 length: 17 amino acids. CDR1 SGHTA and CDR2 FQGNSA come from the germline V gene. The CDR3 sequence is CASSSIPGMYLNTEAFF. The CDR3 region has the DNA TGTGCCAGCAGCTCCATTCCTGGGATGTACCTGAACACTGAAGCTTTCTTT.

The gene calls are TRBV15 and TRBJ2-7; 12 positions agree with TRBD2. Germline V gives CDR1 LNHNV, CDR2 YYDKDF (reference sequence). The ends lost 0 bases at V and 1 base at J; junction bases unmatched: 13. The CDR3 contains 20 residues. The CDR3 loop reads CATSRDSATSGRTGSYEQYF. The DNA of the CDR3 is TGTGCCACCAGCAGAGATTCGGCGACTAGCGGGAGAACTGGATCCTACGAGCAGTACTTC.

This clonotype was seen a few times. The DNA is omitted, as the CDR3 cannot be located on it reliably, and the CDR3 follows TCRdb's listing. The chain carries TRBV7-5 and TRBJ2-1; no check of the table's D call, TRBD2, against the DNA was made. TRBV7-5 is an annotated pseudogene. The CDR3 has 16 residues if both end residues are counted. This CDR3 is CISVSEGTTPHNEQFF.

The sample holds a few counts of this clonotype. This chain uses TRBV27 with TRBJ2-1; 12 bases match TRBD2. The length of the CDR3 is 15 residues. Germline CDR1 and CDR2: MNHEY and SMNVEV (reference sequence). V lost 4 bases and J lost 6; bases outside the gene matches: 4. The CDR3 is CASSSVTSGSNEQFF. The CDR3 bases are TGTGCCAGCAGTTCCGTGACTAGCGGGAGCAATGAGCAGTTCTTC.

The chain combines TRBV7-2 with TRBJ1-2; the match to TRBD1 covers 8 bases. This CDR3 region has 15 residues. The trim removed 5 bases at V and 8 bases at J, leaving 13 bases unmatched. CDR1 and CDR2 from the germline V gene are SGHTA and FQGNSA. The chain's CDR3 is CASSHTATGALGYTF. For the CDR3, the DNA is TGTGCCAGCAGCCACACAGCGACAGGGGCGCTGGGCTACACCTTC.

The chain uses TRBV6-5 and TRBJ2-4; tentatively, D is TRBD1 (6 bases). The CDR3 loop spans 14 amino acids. Germline assignment: CDR1 MNHEY and CDR2 SVGAGI. Trimming took 5 bases from V and 6 from J, leaving 14 bases between them. The CDR3 here is CASSPRGQSNIQYF. The CDR3 DNA sequence: TGTGCCAGCAGTCCTCGCGGACAGTCAAACATTCAGTACTTC.

This clonotype appeared a few times. Germline and junction disagree at one end, which may indicate a read error. V gene TRBV7-7 combines with J gene TRBJ2-7, with D unresolved. The germline V gene encodes CDR1 SSHAT and CDR2 FNYEAQ (reference sequence). The CDR3 loop spans 13 amino acids. The CDR3 DNA is TGTGCTAGCAGCCCGGTGGGCTCCTACGAGCAGTACTTC. Protein: CASSPVGSYEQYF.